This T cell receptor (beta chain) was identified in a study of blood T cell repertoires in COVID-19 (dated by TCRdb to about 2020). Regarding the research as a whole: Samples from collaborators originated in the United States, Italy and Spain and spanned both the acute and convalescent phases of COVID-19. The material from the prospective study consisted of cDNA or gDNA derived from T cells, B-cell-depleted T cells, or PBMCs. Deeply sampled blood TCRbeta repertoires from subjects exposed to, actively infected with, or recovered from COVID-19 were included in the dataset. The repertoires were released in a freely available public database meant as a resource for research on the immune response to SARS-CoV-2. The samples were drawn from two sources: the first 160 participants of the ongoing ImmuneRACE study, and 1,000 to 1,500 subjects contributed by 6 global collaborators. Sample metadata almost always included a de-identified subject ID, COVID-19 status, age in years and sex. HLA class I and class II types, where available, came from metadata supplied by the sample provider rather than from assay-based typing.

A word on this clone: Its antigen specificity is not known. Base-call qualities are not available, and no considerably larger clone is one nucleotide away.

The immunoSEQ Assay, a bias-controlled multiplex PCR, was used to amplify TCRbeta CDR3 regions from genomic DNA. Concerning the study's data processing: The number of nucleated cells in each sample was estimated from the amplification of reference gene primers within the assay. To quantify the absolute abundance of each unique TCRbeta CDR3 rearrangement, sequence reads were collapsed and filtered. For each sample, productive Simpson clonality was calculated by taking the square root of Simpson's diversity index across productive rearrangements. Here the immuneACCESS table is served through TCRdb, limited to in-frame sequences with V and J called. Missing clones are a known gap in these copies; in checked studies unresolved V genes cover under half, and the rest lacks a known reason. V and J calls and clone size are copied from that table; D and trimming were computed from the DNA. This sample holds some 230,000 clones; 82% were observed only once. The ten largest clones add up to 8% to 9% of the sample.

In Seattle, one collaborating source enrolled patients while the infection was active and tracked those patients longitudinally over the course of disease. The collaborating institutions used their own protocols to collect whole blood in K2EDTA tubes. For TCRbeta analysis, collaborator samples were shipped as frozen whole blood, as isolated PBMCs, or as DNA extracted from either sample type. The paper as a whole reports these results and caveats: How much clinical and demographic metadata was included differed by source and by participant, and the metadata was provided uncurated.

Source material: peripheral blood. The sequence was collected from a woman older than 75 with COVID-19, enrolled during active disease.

The nucleotides are TGTGCCAGCAGCTCCCGACTAGCGGGTCTGAATGAGCAGTTCTTC. The translation is CASSSRLAGLNEQFF. The chain links TRBV7-3 with TRBJ2-1; 10 middle bases align to TRBD2. Based on the germline V gene, the CDR1 and CDR2 sequences are SGHTA and FQGTGA. The germline V end is reduced by 4 bases and the J end by 7 bases; junction bases left unmatched: 7. There are 15 amino acids in the CDR3, from cysteine to phenylalanine inclusive. Of the read, only the CDR3 DNA is kept; its 45 bases are in frame from base 1.